This is a list of T cell receptor beta chains from one sample in a study of Ad26.COV2.S vaccination and SARS-CoV-2 variants. TCRdb keeps only in-frame clones here, not all; method: immunoSEQ multiplex PCR. Here the sample spans around 300,000 clones, under 90% being singletons. The specimen comprised peripheral blood, sampled in a trial of Ad26.COV2.S vaccine versus placebo. All receptors come from a person aged 18-65 years who received the Ad26.COV2.S COVID-19 vaccine or a placebo. The CDR3 runs from the conserved cysteine through the conserved F or W. The D gene is left open where the match is weak. Some rows have no size entry. The others give once, few or many, or a class for an expanded clone.

v_call	j_call	clone_size	d_call	cdr3_nt	cdr3_aa
TRBV15	TRBJ2-5	.	.	TGTGCCACCAGCAGAGATGCGGGGGCGGGGGAGACCCAGTACTTC	CATSRDAGAGETQYF
TRBV12-5	TRBJ2-5	.	.	TGTGCTAGTGGTCCTGGTTCCTTTCGGGGAAAAGAGACCCAGTACTTC	CASGPGSFRGKETQYF
TRBV5-1	TRBJ1-1	.	.	TGCGCCAGCAGCTTGGGCGGGGGAGTTTACACTGAAGCTTTCTTT	CASSLGGGVYTEAFF
TRBV3-1/TRBV3-2	TRBJ2-7	.	.	TGTGCCAGCAGCCAAGGGGTGGACGGGATCAAGTACTTC	CASSQGVDGIKYF
TRBV7-8	TRBJ1-1	.	.	TGTGCCAGCAGCTGGGGGGTAGGAATGAACACTGAAGCTTTCTTT	CASSWGVGMNTEAFF
TRBV9	TRBJ1-2	.	.	TGTGCCAGCAGCCCCCCTGGGGGATTAGCTAACTATGGCTACACCTTC	CASSPPGGLANYGYTF
TRBV6-5	TRBJ1-2	few	.	TGTGCCAGCAGTTACTTCCACCTTGCTAGGAGTGGCTACACCTTC	CASSYFHLARSGYTF
TRBV24-1	TRBJ2-1	.	TRBD1	TGTGCCACCAGTGGCCCTGACAGGGGACGACGCAATGAGCAGTTCTTC	CATSGPDRGRRNEQFF
TRBV6-2/TRBV6-3	TRBJ2-1	.	TRBD2	TGTGCCAGCAGCTATCGGACTAGCGGGCTTTACAATGAGCAGTTCTTC	CASSYRTSGLYNEQFF
TRBV24-1	TRBJ2-1	.	TRBD2	TGTGCCACCAGTAGCGGGGGGGTCTCCTACAATGAGCAGTTCTTC	CATSSGGVSYNEQFF
TRBV3-1/TRBV3-2	TRBJ2-2	.	TRBD2	TGTGCCAGCAGCCAATTACTAGCGCCCGGGGAGCTGTTTTTT	CASSQLLAPGELFF
TRBV9	TRBJ1-2	.	.	TGTGCCAGCAGCGTAGGCTATGGCTACACCTTC	CASSVGYGYTF
TRBV7-6	TRBJ2-2	.	TRBD2	TGTGCCAGCAGCCGTAGCGGGATTAACACCGGGGAGCTGTTTTTT	CASSRSGINTGELFF
TRBV9	TRBJ2-1	.	TRBD2	TGTGCCAGCAGCGCGGGGACTAGCGGGGGAGGGGACAATGAGCAGTTCTTC	CASSAGTSGGGDNEQFF
TRBV4-1	TRBJ2-1	.	TRBD1	TGCGCCAGCAGCCCGAGAGGGGGCTTAAGCAATGAGCAGTTCTTC	CASSPRGGLSNEQFF
TRBV7-2	TRBJ1-5	.	.	TGTGCCAGCAGCTTGGGTGGGAGTCAGCCCCAGCATTTT	CASSLGGSQPQHF
TRBV5-5	TRBJ1-2	.	.	TGTGCCAGCAGCTGGACGAACAACTATGGCTACACCTTC	CASSWTNNYGYTF
TRBV19	TRBJ1-2	.	.	TGTGCCAGTAGTCCCCAGGGACCTAACTATGGCTACACCTTC	CASSPQGPNYGYTF
TRBV4-1	TRBJ2-5	.	TRBD2	TGCGCCAGCAGCCCCGGAGGACTAGCGGGTATCGAAGAGACCCAGTACTTC	CASSPGGLAGIEETQYF
TRBV19	TRBJ1-2	.	TRBD1	TGTGCCAGTAGCCCAATAGACAGGGACTCCTATGGCTACACCTTC	CASSPIDRDSYGYTF
TRBV7-9	TRBJ1-1	.	.	TGTGCCAGCAGCTTGGTGGAGTATGAAGCTTTCTTT	CASSLVEYEAFF
TRBV18	TRBJ2-4	.	TRBD2	TGTGCCAGCTCACCGGGACTAGCGGGGGGGTTGGCCAAAAACATTCAGTACTTC	CASSPGLAGGLAKNIQYF
TRBV12-3/TRBV12-4	TRBJ1-1	.	.	TGTGCCAACAGTTTATATCGGAACACTGAAGCTTTCTTT	CANSLYRNTEAFF
TRBV12-5	TRBJ2-7	once	.	TGTGCTAGTGGTTTGGAGGGATCCTACGAGCAGTACTTC	CASGLEGSYEQYF
TRBV5-1	TRBJ2-7	.	TRBD2	TGCGCCAGCAGCGGGGGGGGACTGCGCTCGCCCTACGAGCAGTACTTC	CASSGGGLRSPYEQYF
TRBV14	TRBJ2-6	.	.	TGTGCCAGCAGCCAAGATTCCCGACCTGGGGCCAACGTCCTGACTTTC	CASSQDSRPGANVLTF
TRBV12-3/TRBV12-4	TRBJ2-3	few	.	TGTGCCAGCAGCCAAGGGGGGGGACGAACGCAGTATTTT	CASSQGGGRTQYF
TRBV15	TRBJ2-6	.	.	TGTGCCACCACTAGGCCCGGGGCCAACGTCCTGACTTTC	CATTRPGANVLTF
TRBV5-6	TRBJ1-3	.	.	TGTGCCAGCAGCCCCGAGGGGGTAGGAAACACCATATATTTT	CASSPEGVGNTIYF
TRBV28	TRBJ2-1	.	.	TGTGCCAGCAGTGGGGGCACGGCTAACAATGAGCAGTTCTTC	CASSGGTANNEQFF
TRBV13	TRBJ2-7	once	TRBD2	TGTGCCAGCAGCTTCAGCGGGGCCGCCGGCGAGCAGTACTTC	CASSFSGAAGEQYF
TRBV27	TRBJ1-3	.	.	TGTGCCAGCAGAGAAGACAGCTTATCTGGAAACACCATATATTTT	CASREDSLSGNTIYF
TRBV7-9	TRBJ1-2	.	TRBD1	TGTGCCAGCAGCTTGGGAACGGGACAGGAGGGGCCTGGCTACACCTTC	CASSLGTGQEGPGYTF
TRBV7-2	TRBJ1-1	.	.	TGTGCCAGCAGCTTAGTCACCACGGGGAGGACTGAAGCTTTCTTT	CASSLVTTGRTEAFF
TRBV19	TRBJ2-1	.	TRBD2	TGTGCCAGTAGCTGGGGACTAGCGGGAGCACTTGAGCAGTTCTTC	CASSWGLAGALEQFF
TRBV27	TRBJ2-2	.	.	TGTGCCAGCAGTCTCTACGAAGCCGGGGAGCTGTTTTTT	CASSLYEAGELFF
TRBV10-3	TRBJ1-1	.	.	TGTGCCATCAGTGACGAGGGAGACACTGAAGCTTTCTTT	CAISDEGDTEAFF
TRBV7-9	TRBJ1-1	.	.	TGTGCCAGCACCTCCCCCGGAGGGGCAGCGGCAAATCATGAAGCTTTCTTT	CASTSPGGAAANHEAFF
TRBV9	TRBJ2-2	.	.	TGTGCCAGCAGCCCCCCAAAGGGGAGCACCGGGGAGCTGTTTTTT	CASSPPKGSTGELFF
TRBV7-9	TRBJ2-1	.	.	TGTGCCAACGACAATGAGCAGTTCTTC	CANDNEQFF
TRBV19	TRBJ1-1	few	TRBD1	TGTGCCAGTAGTATTCTTTATGACAGGGGCACTGAAGCTTTCTTT	CASSILYDRGTEAFF
TRBV28	TRBJ2-1	.	.	TGTGCCAGCAGTTTCTACCGGGGTGAGCAGTTCTTC	CASSFYRGEQFF